These T cell receptor beta chains were read from a single sample in a study of shared clonotypes between healthy human individuals. Libraries were prepared by immunoSEQ multiplex PCR; TCRdb keeps only in-frame clonotypes and omits some of them. Altogether roughly 300,000 clones are present, around four fifths being singletons, with the ten largest covering about 9.4%. Sample: memory CD4+ T cells sorted from blood. Receptors were obtained from a young man in good health. The CDR3 runs from the conserved cysteine through the conserved F or W. A D gene is named only where the DNA matches it firmly. Expanded clones are given a class, and other clones once, few, many or no size at all.

TRBD1	TRBV9	18	NA	TRBJ2-7	CASSPNPPGQGASYEQYF	TGTGCCAGCAGCCCCAACCCCCCGGGACAGGGGGCCTCCTACGAGCAGTACTTC
NA	TRBV28	13	NA	TRBJ1-1	CASSRDGEFEAFF	TGTGCCAGCAGTCGGGACGGAGAGTTTGAAGCTTTCTTT
TRBD1	TRBV5-6	17	large	TRBJ2-2	CASSPISRQGAGGELFF	TGTGCCAGCAGCCCAATATCCCGACAGGGGGCCGGCGGGGAGCTGTTTTTT
TRBD1	TRBV11-2	14	few	TRBJ2-7	CASSLVTGGGEQYF	TGTGCCAGCAGCTTAGTAACAGGGGGTGGCGAGCAGTACTTC
TRBD2	TRBV28	15	many	TRBJ2-5	CASSFIAGGKETQYF	TGTGCCAGCAGTTTTATAGCGGGAGGGAAAGAGACCCAGTACTTC
NA	TRBV14	17	NA	TRBJ2-1	CASSQAPGLRPYNEQFF	TGTGCCAGCAGCCAAGCGCCCGGGTTGCGGCCCTACAATGAGCAGTTCTTC
TRBD1	TRBV14	17	NA	TRBJ2-3	CASSPYRTGGGTDTQYF	TGTGCCAGCAGCCCGTACCGTACAGGGGGCGGCACAGATACGCAGTATTTT
TRBD1	TRBV30	15	NA	TRBJ1-4	CAWSPRTGPREKLFF	TGTGCCTGGAGTCCCCGGACAGGTCCGCGTGAAAAACTGTTTTTT
NA	TRBV4-3	15	NA	TRBJ2-7	CASSQETQAAYEQYF	TGCGCCAGCAGCCAAGAAACACAGGCAGCGTACGAGCAGTACTTC
NA	TRBV5-5	15	NA	TRBJ2-7	CASSSGSGNSYEQYF	TGTGCCAGCAGCTCGGGTAGCGGAAACTCCTACGAGCAGTACTTC
NA	TRBV19	16	NA	TRBJ2-1	CASSMQGRLGGNEQFF	TGTGCCAGTAGTATGCAAGGGAGACTAGGCGGCAATGAGCAGTTCTTC
NA	TRBV7-8	17	NA	TRBJ2-5	CASSTRWGVNAQETQYF	TGTGCCAGCAGCACCCGCTGGGGGGTGAATGCCCAAGAGACCCAGTACTTC
TRBD1	TRBV29-1	13	NA	TRBJ2-7	CSVEDAGGREQYF	TGCAGCGTTGAAGACGCAGGGGGCCGGGAGCAGTACTTC
TRBD1	TRBV2	13	NA	TRBJ2-7	CASSRDRIYEQYF	TGTGCCAGCAGTCGGGACAGAATCTACGAGCAGTACTTC
TRBD1	TRBV28	16	NA	TRBJ1-4	CASSDMRGTASEKLFF	TGTGCCAGCAGCGATATGCGAGGGACAGCTTCTGAAAAACTGTTTTTT
NA	TRBV2	13	few	TRBJ1-5	CASRRDSNQPQHF	TGTGCCAGCAGAAGGGACAGCAATCAGCCCCAGCATTTT
NA	TRBV2	13	NA	TRBJ1-5	CASSRDSNQPQHF	TGTGCCAGCAGCCGGGACAGCAATCAGCCCCAGCATTTT
NA	TRBV30	19	NA	TRBJ1-3	CAWSDHFGEGGSFGNTIYF	TGTGCCTGGAGTGATCATTTCGGGGAAGGGGGAAGCTTTGGAAACACCATATATTTT
NA	TRBV28	13	NA	TRBJ2-7	CASSLGQTYEQYF	TGTGCCAGCAGTTTAGGACAGACCTACGAGCAGTACTTC
NA	TRBV5-1	14	NA	TRBJ2-5	CASSDEDPQETQYF	TGCGCCAGCAGCGACGAGGACCCACAAGAGACCCAGTACTTC
NA	TRBV5-4	13	NA	TRBJ1-4	CASRIDSNEKLFF	TGTGCCAGCAGAATCGACAGTAATGAAAAACTGTTTTTT
NA	TRBV2	14	few	TRBJ1-6	CASRTRVVGSPLHF	TGTGCCAGCAGGACTAGGGTTGTTGGTTCACCCCTCCACTTT
NA	TRBV6-1	13	few	TRBJ1-2	CASSPTGRRGFTF	TGTGCCAGCAGTCCAACAGGACGCAGGGGTTTCACCTTC
TRBD2	TRBV6-1	14	NA	TRBJ2-3	CASRQLANTDTQYF	TGTGCCAGCCGTCAACTAGCGAACACAGATACGCAGTATTTT
NA	TRBV2	14	few	TRBJ2-7	CASSEQGPSHEQYF	TGTGCCAGCAGTGAACAGGGTCCCAGCCACGAGCAGTACTTC
TRBD1	TRBV14	20	NA	TRBJ2-2	CASSHDGMVVRGLNTGELFF	TGTGCCAGCAGCCATGATGGGATGGTCGTCAGGGGGCTCAACACCGGGGAGCTGTTTTTT
NA	TRBV7-9	12	NA	TRBJ1-2	CASSLVNYGYTF	TGTGCCAGCAGCTTAGTCAATTATGGCTACACCTTC
TRBD2	TRBV27	16	NA	TRBJ2-5	CASSLSGISGRETQYF	TGTGCCAGCAGTTTAAGCGGGATTAGCGGGAGGGAGACCCAGTACTTC
NA	TRBV5-4	14	NA	TRBJ1-1	CASRTGEMNTEAFF	TGTGCCTCTCGGACGGGCGAGATGAACACTGAAGCTTTCTTT
TRBD1	TRBV18	17	NA	TRBJ2-3	CASSPTGTGGSGDTQYF	TGTGCCAGCTCACCAACCGGGACAGGGGGCTCGGGGGATACGCAGTATTTT
NA	TRBV30	13	NA	TRBJ1-1	CAWTGYKNTEAFF	TGTGCCTGGACAGGGTACAAAAACACTGAAGCTTTCTTT
TRBD2	TRBV11-2	15	once	TRBJ2-5	CASSLALAGVETQYF	TGTGCCAGCAGCTTAGCCCTAGCGGGAGTAGAGACCCAGTACTTC
NA	TRBV28	14	NA	TRBJ1-2	CASSSKDIAYGYTF	TGTGCCAGCAGTTCGAAGGACATCGCTTATGGCTACACCTTC
NA	TRBV2	18	once	TRBJ2-3	CASSVRRLGIKGTDTQYF	TGTGCCAGCAGCGTACGAAGACTTGGGATAAAGGGCACAGATACGCAGTATTTT
TRBD2	TRBV6-1	15	NA	TRBJ2-1	CASSAGLAGYNEQFF	TGTGCCAGCAGTGCGGGACTAGCGGGCTACAATGAGCAGTTCTTC
NA	TRBV5-1	14	NA	TRBJ2-3	CASSSPASTDTQYF	TGCGCCAGCAGCTCTCCCGCGAGCACAGATACGCAGTATTTT
NA	TRBV4-1	15	NA	TRBJ2-1	CASSQLTGRGREQFF	TGCGCCAGCAGCCAACTGACGGGGAGAGGGCGAGAGCAGTTCTTC
NA	TRBV11-2	13	few	TRBJ2-5	CASSFWGEETQYF	TGTGCCAGCAGCTTTTGGGGAGAAGAGACCCAGTACTTC
NA	TRBV5-1	14	once	TRBJ2-7	CASSSGTNFYEQYF	TGCGCCAGCAGCTCCGGGACAAATTTCTACGAGCAGTACTTC
NA	TRBV28	13	NA	TRBJ1-1	CASSFSAGTEAFF	TGTGCCAGCAGTTTCAGTGCGGGAACTGAAGCTTTCTTT
NA	TRBV5-4	15	NA	TRBJ2-3	CASSLEGGFTDTQYF	TGTGCCAGCAGCTTGGAGGGAGGATTCACAGATACGCAGTATTTT
NA	TRBV5-1	14	NA	TRBJ2-2	CASSPEPERGELFF	TGCGCCAGCAGCCCCGAGCCGGAAAGGGGGGAGCTGTTTTTT
TRBD1	TRBV29-1	13	NA	TRBJ2-5	CSGGDRVQETQYF	TGCAGCGGAGGGGACAGGGTTCAAGAGACCCAGTACTTC
NA	TRBV10-3	14	NA	TRBJ2-3	CATALAEWVHTQYF	TGTGCCACCGCCCTAGCAGAATGGGTACATACGCAGTATTTT
TRBD1	TRBV5-1	15	NA	TRBJ2-7	CASSSDRDLSYEQYF	TGCGCCAGCAGCTCGGACAGGGACCTTTCCTACGAGCAGTACTTC
NA	TRBV5-3	13	NA	TRBJ2-1	CARRRASYNEQFF	TGTGCCAGAAGAAGAGCTTCCTACAATGAGCAGTTCTTC
NA	TRBV2	13	NA	TRBJ1-5	CASSREGNQPQHF	TGTGCCAGCAGTAGAGAGGGTAATCAGCCCCAGCATTTT
NA	TRBV4-1	14	NA	TRBJ1-2	CASSQNRKTYGYTF	TGCGCCAGCAGCCAGAACCGAAAGACCTATGGCTACACCTTC
NA	TRBV5-1	14	NA	TRBJ1-5	CASSPNLSNQPQHF	TGCGCCAGCAGCCCTAATCTGAGCAATCAGCCCCAGCATTTT
NA	TRBV5-4	13	NA	TRBJ2-7	CASSLSDRYEQYF	TGTGCCAGCAGCTTGAGCGACAGATACGAGCAGTACTTC
NA	TRBV18	14	many	TRBJ2-7	CASSTRGPNYEQYF	TGTGCCAGCTCAACGCGGGGGCCCAACTACGAGCAGTACTTC
NA	TRBV5-1	13	NA	TRBJ2-5	CASSFKGLETQYF	TGCGCCAGCAGCTTTAAGGGGTTGGAGACCCAGTACTTC
NA	TRBV12-2	15	once	TRBJ2-7	CASRLDAKASYEQYF	TGTGCAAGTCGCTTAGATGCTAAAGCCTCCTACGAGCAGTACTTC
NA	TRBV5-1	15	NA	TRBJ2-1	CASSLGEGSYNEQFF	TGCGCCAGCAGCTTGGGAGAGGGGTCCTACAATGAGCAGTTCTTC